These 13 T cell receptor beta chains originate from one sample sequenced in a study of blood T cell repertoires in COVID-19. The repertoire was sequenced with immunoSEQ multiplex PCR; TCRdb's copy has only in-frame clones and lacks some. The profile covers over 150,000 clones, with about nine tenths appearing a single time and around 2.1% taken by the ten largest. The sample consisted of PBMCs or T cells enriched from blood (not recorded which). The receptors shown here come from a woman younger than 45 who had recovered from COVID-19.

The chain employs TRBV3-1 (or the pseudogene TRBV3-2) and TRBJ2-3; 12 positions match TRBD2. The CDR3 is 18 residues long. V trimming: 4 bases; J trimming: 1 base; junction bases outside the gene matches: 9. The germline CDR1 and CDR2 sequences are LGHDT and YNNKEL (reference sequence). The CDR3 sequence: CASSLANRLAGGTDTQYF. CDR3 coding DNA: TGTGCCAGCAGCCTCGCGAATCGACTAGCGGGAGGCACAGATACGCAGTATTTT.

The chain carries TRBV6-5 and TRBJ1-2; unclear D gene. The germline CDR1 and CDR2 sequences are MNHEY and SVGAGI. This CDR3 has 13 amino acids. Deletions cut 2 bases from V and 6 bases from J, with 10 bases between. CDR3 sequence reads: CASSYRGRNGYTF. In nucleotides, the CDR3 is TGTGCCAGCAGTTACCGGGGAAGGAATGGCTACACCTTC.

This clone was seen more than once but under ten times. The gene calls are TRBV11-2 and TRBJ1-2; D gene uncertain. The CDR3 has 15 residues. V dropped 0 bases and J dropped 5 bases, with 13 bases sitting between them. Germline V gives CDR1 SGHAT, CDR2 FQNNGV. The CDR3 loop is CASSLDGLSRYGYTF. Written as DNA, the CDR3 is TGTGCCAGCAGCTTAGACGGACTTAGCCGGTATGGCTACACCTTC. The entire variable domain, with the rest obtained from reference TRBV11-2 and TRBJ1-2, is as follows: EAGVAQSPRYKIIEKRQSVAFWCNPISGHATLYWYQQILGQGPKLLIQFQNNGVVDDSQLPKDRFSAERLKGVDSTLKIQPAKLEDSAVYLCASSLDGLSRYGYTFGSGTRLTVV.

The chain is built from TRBV5-1 and TRBJ1-1; D might be TRBD1 (5 bases). Trimming pared 6 bases from V and 7 bases from J, leaving 13 bases between. CDR1 and CDR2 from the germline V gene are SGHRS and YFSETQ. The CDR3 consists of 12 residues. The DNA for the CDR3 is TGCGCCAGCATATCAGGGAAGGATGAAGCTTTCTTT. Amino acids: CASISGKDEAFF.

The rearrangement joins TRBV19 to TRBJ1-5; TRBD1 matches at 7 bases. The CDR3 has 15 amino acids. V trimming: 6 bases; J trimming: 4 bases; junction bases outside the gene matches: 9. CDR1 and CDR2 from the germline V gene are LNHDA and SQIVND (reference sequence). The CDR3 is CASSPKTGQNQPQHF. The DNA of the CDR3 is TGTGCCAGTAGCCCTAAGACAGGGCAGAATCAGCCCCAGCATTTT.

The V call is TRBV7-2, the J call TRBJ2-3, with D perhaps matching TRBD2 (5 bases). V was cut by 8 bases and J by 2 bases, with 20 bases left in between. CDR1 and CDR2 from the germline V gene are SGHTA and FQGNSA. CDR3 length: 16 amino acids. The CDR3: CASEIIGLNPTDTQYF. For the CDR3, the DNA is TGTGCCAGCGAAATCATAGGACTCAACCCCACAGATACGCAGTATTTT. Drawing the rest from reference TRBV7-2 and TRBJ2-3, the complete variable domain is GAGVSQSPSNKVTEKGKDVELRCDPISGHTALYWYRQSLGQGLEFLIYFQGNSAPDKSGLPSDRFSAERTGGSVSTLTIQRTQQEDSAVYLCASEIIGLNPTDTQYFGPGTRLTVL.

The chain is built from TRBV7-2 and TRBJ2-1, with D maybe TRBD1 (6 bases). Germline V lookup: CDR1 SGHTA, CDR2 FQGNSA. Trimming removed 3 bases from V and 2 bases from J, with 11 bases in between. The CDR3 contains 15 residues. Here the CDR3 reads CASSFFPGAYNEQFF. CDR3 coding DNA: TGTGCCAGCAGCTTCTTCCCAGGGGCCTACAATGAGCAGTTCTTC.

The chain couples TRBV6-5 to TRBJ2-3; 14 bases map to TRBD2. Losses at the gene ends were 5 bases for V and 4 bases for J; bases not matched to a gene: 2. The CDR3 extends over 15 amino acids. Germline loops: CDR1 MNHEY, CDR2 SVGAGI. The CDR3 region is CASSMTSGGADTQYF. The CDR3 coding sequence is TGTGCCAGCAGTATGACTAGCGGGGGGGCAGATACGCAGTATTTT.

V and J are TRBV6-5 and TRBJ1-2; D is uncertain. V lost 0 bases and J lost 3, with 5 bases in between. This CDR3 contains 13 residues. The germline V gene has CDR1 MNHEY and CDR2 SVGAGI. CDR3 residues: CASSYSSYYGYTF. CDR3 nucleotide sequence: TGTGCCAGCAGTTACTCGAGTTACTATGGCTACACCTTC.

The V call is TRBV7-2, the J call TRBJ2-1; 9 bases agree with TRBD2. The CDR3 runs to 15 residues. Germline CDR1 SGHTA, CDR2 FQGNSA. The V segment lost 6 bases and the J segment 7 bases; nucleotides outside the gene matches: 10. This CDR3 is CASRTGGRAWNEQFF. DNA for the CDR3: TGTGCCAGCAGGACCGGCGGGAGGGCTTGGAATGAGCAGTTCTTC.

The J gene is TRBJ1-1, the V gene TRBV6-5; possible D gene TRBD1, 6 bases. The CDR3 length is 14 residues. Germline V gene data show CDR1 as MNHEY and CDR2 as SVGAGI. Trimming took off 6 bases at V and 1 base at J, with 12 bases between the two ends. In nucleotides, the CDR3 is TGTGCCAGCAGCTACCGACAGGAGAACACTGAAGCTTTCTTT. Translation gives CASSYRQENTEAFF.

DNA of the CDR3: TGTGCCAGCACCGAGGACAGGGGGCTCACTGAAGCTTTCTTT. It is translated as CASTEDRGLTEAFF. J is TRBJ1-1 and V is TRBV21-1; the DNA was not compared with TRBD1, the D call given in the table. TRBV21-1 counts as a pseudogene. The CDR3 has 14 amino acids.

The rearrangement uses TRBV2 and TRBJ1-3; D gene unclear. The CDR3 consists of 15 residues. From germline, CDR1 is SNHLY and CDR2 FYNNEI. V gave up 1 base and J gave up 0 bases, with 7 bases separating them. CDR3 region: CASSEGSSSGNTIYF. The DNA for the CDR3 is TGTGCCAGCAGTGAAGGGTCGAGCTCTGGAAACACCATATATTTT.